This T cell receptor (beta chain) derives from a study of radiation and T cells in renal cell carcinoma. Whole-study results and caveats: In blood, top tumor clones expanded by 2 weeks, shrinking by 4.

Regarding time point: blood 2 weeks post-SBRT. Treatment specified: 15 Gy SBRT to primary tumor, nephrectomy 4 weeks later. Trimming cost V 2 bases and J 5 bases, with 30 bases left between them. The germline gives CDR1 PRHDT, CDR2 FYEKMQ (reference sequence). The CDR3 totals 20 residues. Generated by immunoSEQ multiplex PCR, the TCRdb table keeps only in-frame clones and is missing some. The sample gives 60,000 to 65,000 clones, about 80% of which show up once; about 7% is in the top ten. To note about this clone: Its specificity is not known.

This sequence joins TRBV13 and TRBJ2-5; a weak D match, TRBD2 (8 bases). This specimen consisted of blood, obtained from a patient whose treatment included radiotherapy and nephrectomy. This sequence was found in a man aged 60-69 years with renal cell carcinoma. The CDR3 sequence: CASSLYPGGTATPAGETQYF. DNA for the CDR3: TGTGCCAGCAGCTTATACCCGGGGGGGACAGCAACCCCAGCCGGGGAGACCCAGTACTTC. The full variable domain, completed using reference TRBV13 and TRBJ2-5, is AAGVIQSPRHLIKEKRETATLKCYPIPRHDTVYWYQQGPGQDPQFLISFYEKMQSDKGSIPDRFSAQQFSDYHSELNMSSLELGDSALYFCASSLYPGGTATPAGETQYFGPGTRLLVL.